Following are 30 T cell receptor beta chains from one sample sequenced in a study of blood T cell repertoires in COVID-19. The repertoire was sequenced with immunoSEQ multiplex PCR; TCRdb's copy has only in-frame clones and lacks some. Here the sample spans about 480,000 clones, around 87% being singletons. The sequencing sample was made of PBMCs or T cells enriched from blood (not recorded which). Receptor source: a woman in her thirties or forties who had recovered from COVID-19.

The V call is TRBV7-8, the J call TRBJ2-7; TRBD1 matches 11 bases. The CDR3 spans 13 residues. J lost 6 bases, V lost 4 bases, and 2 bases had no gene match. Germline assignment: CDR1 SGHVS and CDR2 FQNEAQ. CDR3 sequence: CASSSGQGAEQYF. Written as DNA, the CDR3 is TGTGCCAGCAGCTCCGGACAGGGGGCCGAGCAGTACTTC.

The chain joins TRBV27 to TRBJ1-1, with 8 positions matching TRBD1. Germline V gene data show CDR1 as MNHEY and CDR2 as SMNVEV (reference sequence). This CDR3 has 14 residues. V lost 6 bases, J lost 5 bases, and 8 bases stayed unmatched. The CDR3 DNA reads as TGTGCCAGCAGCCAACAGGGGGTGAGAACTGAAGCTTTCTTT. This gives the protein CASSQQGVRTEAFF.

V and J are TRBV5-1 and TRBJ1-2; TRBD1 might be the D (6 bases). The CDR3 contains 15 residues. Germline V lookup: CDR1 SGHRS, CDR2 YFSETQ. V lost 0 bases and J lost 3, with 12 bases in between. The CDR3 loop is CASSLESPGDYGYTF. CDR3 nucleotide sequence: TGCGCCAGCAGCTTGGAATCACCAGGGGACTATGGCTACACCTTC.

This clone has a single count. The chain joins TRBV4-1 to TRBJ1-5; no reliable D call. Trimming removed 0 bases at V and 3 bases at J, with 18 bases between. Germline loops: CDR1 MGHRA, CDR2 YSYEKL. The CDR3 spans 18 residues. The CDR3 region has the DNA TGCGCCAGCAGCCAAGAACACTCCCCGGGAGTCTTCAATCAGCCCCAGCATTTT. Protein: CASSQEHSPGVFNQPQHF.

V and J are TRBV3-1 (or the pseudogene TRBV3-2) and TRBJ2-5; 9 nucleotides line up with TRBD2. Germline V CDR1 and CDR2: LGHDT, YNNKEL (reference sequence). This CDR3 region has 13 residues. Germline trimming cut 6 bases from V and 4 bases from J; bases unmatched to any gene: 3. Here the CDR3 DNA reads TGTGCCAGCAGGGGACTAGCCCGAGAGACCCAGTACTTC. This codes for CASRGLARETQYF.

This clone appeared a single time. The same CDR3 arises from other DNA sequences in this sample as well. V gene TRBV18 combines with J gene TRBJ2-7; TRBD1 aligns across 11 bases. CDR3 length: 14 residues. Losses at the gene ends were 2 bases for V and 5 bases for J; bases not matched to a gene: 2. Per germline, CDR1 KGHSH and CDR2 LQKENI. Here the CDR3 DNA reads TGTGCCAGCTCACCAGGGACAGGGGGAGACGAGCAGTACTTC. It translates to CASSPGTGGDEQYF.

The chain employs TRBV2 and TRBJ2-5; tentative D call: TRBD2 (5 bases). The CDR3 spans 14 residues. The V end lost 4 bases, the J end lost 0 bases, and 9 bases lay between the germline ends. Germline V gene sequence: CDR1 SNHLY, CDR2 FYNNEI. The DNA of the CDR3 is TGTGCCAGCAGTGGATCGGGGAACCAAGAGACCCAGTACTTC. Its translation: CASSGSGNQETQYF.

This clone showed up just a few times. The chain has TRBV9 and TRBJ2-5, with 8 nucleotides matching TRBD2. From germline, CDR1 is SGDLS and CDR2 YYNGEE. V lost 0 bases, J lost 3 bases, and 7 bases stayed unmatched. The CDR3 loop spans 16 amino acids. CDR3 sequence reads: CASSVGVGRAEETQYF. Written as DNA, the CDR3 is TGTGCCAGCAGCGTAGGGGTCGGGAGGGCCGAAGAGACCCAGTACTTC.

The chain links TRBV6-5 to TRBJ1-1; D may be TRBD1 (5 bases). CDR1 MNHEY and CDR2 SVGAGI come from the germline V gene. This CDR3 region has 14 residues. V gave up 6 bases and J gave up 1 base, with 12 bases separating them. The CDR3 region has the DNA TGTGCCAGCAGGCTGGGAGGGACGAACACTGAAGCTTTCTTT. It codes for CASRLGGTNTEAFF.

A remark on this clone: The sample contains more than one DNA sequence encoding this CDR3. CDR3 in amino acids: CASTGGGTEAFF. The CDR3 DNA follows: TGTGCCAGCACCGGGGGAGGCACTGAAGCTTTCTTT. The chain joins TRBV2 to TRBJ1-1; the D gene is possibly TRBD1 (5 bases). The V and J ends lost 7 bases and 4 bases respectively, with 10 bases between them. This CDR3 is 12 amino acids long. CDR1 and CDR2 from the germline V gene are SNHLY and FYNNEI.

The CDR3 loop reads CASRQGHSNEQFF. In nucleotides, the CDR3 is TGTGCCAGCAGACAAGGACACTCCAATGAGCAGTTCTTC. This chain links TRBV13 with TRBJ2-1; D is possibly TRBD1 (5 bases). Trimming removed 6 bases at V and 6 bases at J, with 12 bases between. The CDR3 is 13 amino acids. Germline lookup yields CDR1 PRHDT and CDR2 FYEKMQ (reference sequence).

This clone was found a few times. The CDR3 spells CASSSRQGGGSPLHF. The CDR3 DNA sequence: TGTGCCAGCAGCTCCCGACAGGGAGGAGGGTCACCCCTCCACTTT. J is TRBJ1-6 and V is TRBV7-2, with TRBD1 matching over 7 bases. V lost 4 bases, J lost 10 bases, and 10 bases stayed unmatched. The CDR3 consists of 15 residues. The germline CDR1 and CDR2 sequences are SGHTA and FQGNSA.

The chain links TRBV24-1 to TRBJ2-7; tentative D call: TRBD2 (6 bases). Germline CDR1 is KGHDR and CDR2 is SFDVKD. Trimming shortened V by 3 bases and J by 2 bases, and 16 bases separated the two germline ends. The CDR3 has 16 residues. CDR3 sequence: CATSDAGPAGTYEQYF. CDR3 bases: TGTGCCACCAGTGATGCGGGGCCGGCAGGTACCTACGAGCAGTACTTC.

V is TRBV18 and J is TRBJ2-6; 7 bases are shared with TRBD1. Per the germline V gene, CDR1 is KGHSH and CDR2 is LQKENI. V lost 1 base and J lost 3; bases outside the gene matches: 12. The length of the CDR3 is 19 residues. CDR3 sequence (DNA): TGTGCCAGCTCACCACTTCGTGGACAGGTCGCGCGTGGGGCCAACGTCCTGACTTTC. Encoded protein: CASSPLRGQVARGANVLTF.

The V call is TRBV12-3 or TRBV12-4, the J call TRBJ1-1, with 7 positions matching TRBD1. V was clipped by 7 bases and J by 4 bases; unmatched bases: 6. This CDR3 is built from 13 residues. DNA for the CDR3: TGTGCCAGCATCCTCAACAGGGGCACTGAAGCTTTCTTT. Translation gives CASILNRGTEAFF.

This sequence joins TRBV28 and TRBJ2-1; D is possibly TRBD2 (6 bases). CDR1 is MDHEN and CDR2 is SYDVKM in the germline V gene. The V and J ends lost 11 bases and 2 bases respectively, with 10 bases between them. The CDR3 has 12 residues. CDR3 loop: CAVRRAYNEQFF. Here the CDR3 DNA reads TGTGCCGTTAGGAGGGCCTACAATGAGCAGTTCTTC.

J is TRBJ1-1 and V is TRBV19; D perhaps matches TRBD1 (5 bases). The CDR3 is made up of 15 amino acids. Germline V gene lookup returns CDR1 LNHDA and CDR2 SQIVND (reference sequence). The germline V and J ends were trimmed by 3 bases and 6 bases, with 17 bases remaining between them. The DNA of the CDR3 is TGTGCCAGTAGTATCGGTTTGGGGCAGGTAGCTGAAGCTTTCTTT. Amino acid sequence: CASSIGLGQVAEAFF.

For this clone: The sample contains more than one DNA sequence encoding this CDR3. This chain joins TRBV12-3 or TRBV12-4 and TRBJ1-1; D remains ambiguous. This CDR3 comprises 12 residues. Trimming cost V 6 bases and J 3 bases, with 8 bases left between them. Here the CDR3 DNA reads TGTGCCAGCAGCCCGGGGTACACTGAAGCTTTCTTT. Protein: CASSPGYTEAFF.

The CDR3 here is CASSMPSQGDQPQHF. The CDR3 region has the DNA TGTGCCAGTAGTATGCCATCACAGGGAGATCAGCCCCAGCATTTT. This chain uses TRBV19 with TRBJ1-5; possible D gene TRBD1, 6 bases. The V end lost 3 bases, the J end lost 5 bases, and 14 bases lay between the germline ends. There are 15 residues in the CDR3. CDR1 LNHDA and CDR2 SQIVND come from the germline V gene (reference sequence).

CDR3 bases: TGTGCCAGCAGTGAATGGGGGGTCTTGAACACTGAAGCTTTCTTT. Amino acids: CASSEWGVLNTEAFF. The rearrangement joins TRBV25-1 to TRBJ1-1; D perhaps matches TRBD1 (5 bases). CDR1 is MGHDK and CDR2 is SYGVNS in the germline V gene. This CDR3 spans 15 amino acids. With 1 base removed from V and 0 bases from J, the gap between germline ends came to 9 bases.

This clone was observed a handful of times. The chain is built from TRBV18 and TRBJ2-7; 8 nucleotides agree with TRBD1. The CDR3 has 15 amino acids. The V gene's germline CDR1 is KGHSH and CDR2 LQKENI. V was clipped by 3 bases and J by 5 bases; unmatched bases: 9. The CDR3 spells CASSPGQGPFHEQYF. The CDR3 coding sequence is TGTGCCAGCTCACCCGGACAGGGTCCCTTCCACGAGCAGTACTTC.

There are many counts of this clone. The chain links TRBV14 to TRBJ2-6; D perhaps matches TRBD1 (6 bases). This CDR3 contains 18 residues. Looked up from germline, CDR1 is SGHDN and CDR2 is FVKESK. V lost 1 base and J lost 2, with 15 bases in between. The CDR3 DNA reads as TGTGCCAGCAGCCAAGCCGGCAGGGGTATTCCTGGGGCCAACGTCCTGACTTTC. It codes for CASSQAGRGIPGANVLTF.

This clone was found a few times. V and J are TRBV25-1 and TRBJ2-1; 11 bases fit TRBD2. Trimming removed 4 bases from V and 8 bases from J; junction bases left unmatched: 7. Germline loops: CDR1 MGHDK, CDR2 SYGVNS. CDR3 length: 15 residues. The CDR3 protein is CASSGKGLAVYEQFF. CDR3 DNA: TGTGCCAGCAGTGGGAAGGGACTAGCGGTATATGAGCAGTTCTTC.

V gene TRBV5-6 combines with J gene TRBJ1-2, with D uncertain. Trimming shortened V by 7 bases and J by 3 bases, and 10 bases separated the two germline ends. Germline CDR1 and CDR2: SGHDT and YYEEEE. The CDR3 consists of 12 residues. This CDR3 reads CASLGEDYGYTF. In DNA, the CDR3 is TGTGCCAGCTTGGGCGAAGACTATGGCTACACCTTC.

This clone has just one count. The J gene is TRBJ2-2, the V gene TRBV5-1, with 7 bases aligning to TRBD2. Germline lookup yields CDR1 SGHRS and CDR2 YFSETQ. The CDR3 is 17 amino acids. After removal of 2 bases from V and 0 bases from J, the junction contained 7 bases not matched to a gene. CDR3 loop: CASSLKLANANTGELFF. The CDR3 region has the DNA TGCGCCAGCAGCTTAAAACTAGCGAACGCGAACACCGGGGAGCTGTTTTTT.

The CDR3 nucleotides are TGTGCCAGCAGCCCCAGACTATTTTATAGTGAGCAGTTCTTC. Translated, it gives CASSPRLFYSEQFF. The chain combines TRBV7-2 with TRBJ2-1; TRBD2 is a possible D gene (5 bases). CDR1 and CDR2 from the germline V gene are SGHTA and FQGNSA. This CDR3 is 14 amino acids long. The germline V and J ends were trimmed by 5 bases and 9 bases, with 17 bases remaining between them.

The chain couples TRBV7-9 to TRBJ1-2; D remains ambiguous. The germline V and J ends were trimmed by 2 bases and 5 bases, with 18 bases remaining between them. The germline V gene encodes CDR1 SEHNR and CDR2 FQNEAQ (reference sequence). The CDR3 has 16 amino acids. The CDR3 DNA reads TGTGCCAGCAGCTTATCCTCCCGGGAAAGGGTGTATGGCTACACCTTC. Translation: CASSLSSRERVYGYTF. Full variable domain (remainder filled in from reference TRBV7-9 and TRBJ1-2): DTGVSQNPRHKITKRGQNVTFRCDPISEHNRLYWYRQTLGQGPEFLTYFQNEAQLEKSRLLSDRFSAERPKGSFSTLEIQRTEQGDSAMYLCASSLSSRERVYGYTFGSGTRLTVV.

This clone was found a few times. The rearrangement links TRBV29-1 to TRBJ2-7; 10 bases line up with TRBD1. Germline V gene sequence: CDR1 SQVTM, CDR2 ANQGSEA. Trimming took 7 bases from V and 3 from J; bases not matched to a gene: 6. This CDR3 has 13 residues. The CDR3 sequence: CSAGQGEYYEQYF. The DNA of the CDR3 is TGCAGCGCTGGACAGGGGGAGTACTACGAGCAGTACTTC.

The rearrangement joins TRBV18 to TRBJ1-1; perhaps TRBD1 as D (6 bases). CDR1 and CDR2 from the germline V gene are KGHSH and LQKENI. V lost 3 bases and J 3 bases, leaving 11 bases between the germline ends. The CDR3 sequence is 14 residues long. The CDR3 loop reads CASSPTGLDTEAFF. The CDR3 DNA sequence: TGTGCCAGCTCACCGACAGGTCTCGACACTGAAGCTTTCTTT. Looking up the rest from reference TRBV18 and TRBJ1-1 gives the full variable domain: NAGVMQNPRHLVRRRGQEARLRCSPMKGHSHVYWYRQLPEEGLKFMVYLQKENIIDESGMPKERFSAEFPKEGPSILRIQQVVRGDSAAYFCASSPTGLDTEAFFGQGTRLTVV.

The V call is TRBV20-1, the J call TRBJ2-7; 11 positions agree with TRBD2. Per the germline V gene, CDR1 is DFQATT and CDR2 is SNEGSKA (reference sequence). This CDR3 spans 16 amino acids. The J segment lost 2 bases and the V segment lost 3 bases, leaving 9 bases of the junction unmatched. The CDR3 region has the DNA TGCAGTGCTAGTGGGACTAGCGGAGAATATGCCTACGAGCAGTACTTC. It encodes CSASGTSGEYAYEQYF.